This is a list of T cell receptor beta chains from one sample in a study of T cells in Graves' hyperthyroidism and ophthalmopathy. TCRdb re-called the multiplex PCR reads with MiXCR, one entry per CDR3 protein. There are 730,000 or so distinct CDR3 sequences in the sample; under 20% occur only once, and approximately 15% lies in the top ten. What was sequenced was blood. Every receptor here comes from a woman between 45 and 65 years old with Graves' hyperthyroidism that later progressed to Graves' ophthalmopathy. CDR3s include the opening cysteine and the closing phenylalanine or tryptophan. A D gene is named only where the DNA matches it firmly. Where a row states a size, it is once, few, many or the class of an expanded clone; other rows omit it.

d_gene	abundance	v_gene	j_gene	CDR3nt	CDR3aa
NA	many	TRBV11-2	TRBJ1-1	TGTGCCAGCAGCTTCCGGAGTGAAGCTTTCTTT	CASSFRSEAFF
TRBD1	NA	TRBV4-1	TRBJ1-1	TGCGCCAGCAGCCAAGATCCCCCGGGACAGGCGAACACTGAAGCTTTCTTT	CASSQDPPGQANTEAFF
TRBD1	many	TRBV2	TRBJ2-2	TGTGCCAGCAGTCTCGGGACAGGGAACACCGGGGAGCTGTTTTTT	CASSLGTGNTGELFF
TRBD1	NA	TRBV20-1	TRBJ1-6	TGCAGTGCTAGAGCTATGGCGGGACAGGGGGCTTATTCACCCCTCCACTTT	CSARAMAGQGAYSPLHF
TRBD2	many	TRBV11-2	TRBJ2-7	TGTGCCAGCACTCATAGCGGGGGGGCTTCATACGAGCAGTACTTC	CASTHSGGASYEQYF
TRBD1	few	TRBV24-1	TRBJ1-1	TGTGCCACCAGGACGGGACAGCACCCCTACACTGAAGCTTTCTTT	CATRTGQHPYTEAFF
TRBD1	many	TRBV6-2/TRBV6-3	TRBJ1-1	TGTGCCAGCAGTTACGCTGACAGGGTGGTCACTGAAGCTTTCTTT	CASSYADRVVTEAFF
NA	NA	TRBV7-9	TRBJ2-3	TGTGCCAGCAGCTCCACAATCCGGGGGGCCATAGATACGCAGTATTTT	CASSSTIRGAIDTQYF
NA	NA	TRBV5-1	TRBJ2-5	TGCGCCAGCAGCCTCTACAGAGAGACCCAGTACTTC	CASSLYRETQYF
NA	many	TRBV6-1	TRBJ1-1	TGTGCCGCGTTGGGGGAGTTGTTGAACACTGAAGCTTTCTTT	CAALGELLNTEAFF
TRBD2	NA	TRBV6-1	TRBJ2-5	TGTGCCAGCAGTGAAACGACTAGCGGGGGACTTCGCCAAGAGACCCAGTACTTC	CASSETTSGGLRQETQYF
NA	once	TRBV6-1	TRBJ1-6	TGTGCCAGCAGTGAAGCTCCGGGGGGGGGCTCACCCCTCCACTTT	CASSEAPGGGSPLHF
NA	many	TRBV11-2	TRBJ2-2	TGTGCCAGCAGCTTGTGGAGGGACAGCCAGCTGTTTTTT	CASSLWRDSQLFF
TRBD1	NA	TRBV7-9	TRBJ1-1	TGTGCCAGCCGCTTAGCGGGACAGGGATTGCGGACTGAAGCTTTCTTT	CASRLAGQGLRTEAFF
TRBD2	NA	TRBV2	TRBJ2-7	TGTGCCAGCACTCGAAAACTAGCGGGGGGGAATTCGAAGGAGCAGTACTTC	CASTRKLAGGNSKEQYF
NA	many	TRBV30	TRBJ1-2	TGTGCCTGGAGACGGTATGGCTACACCTTC	CAWRRYGYTF
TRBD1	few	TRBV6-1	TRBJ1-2	TGTGCCAGCAATCGACAGGGGCATGGCTACACCTTC	CASNRQGHGYTF
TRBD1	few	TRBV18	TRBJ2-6	TGTGCCAGCTCAAGGGGGCAGACTGGGGCCAACGTCCTGACTTTC	CASSRGQTGANVLTF
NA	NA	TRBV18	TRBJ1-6	TGTGCCAGCTCCCCACCTAGGATCGGGGAAGGGAATTCACCCCTCCACTTT	CASSPPRIGEGNSPLHF
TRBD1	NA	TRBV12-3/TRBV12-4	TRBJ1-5	TGTGCCAGCAACCGGGACAGATATCAGCCCCAGCATTTT	CASNRDRYQPQHF
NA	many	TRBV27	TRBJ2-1	TGTGCCAGCAGTTTATCAGGGTACACCTACAATGAGCAGTTCTTC	CASSLSGYTYNEQFF
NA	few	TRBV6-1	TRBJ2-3	TGTGCCAGCAGTGCCATGGGCCATACGGGCGATACGCAGTATTTT	CASSAMGHTGDTQYF
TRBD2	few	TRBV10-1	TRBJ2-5	TGCGCCAGCAGTGGATCCGGGGGGATGGAGACCCAGTACTTC	CASSGSGGMETQYF
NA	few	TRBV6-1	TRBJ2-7	TGTGCCAGCAGTCCAACAGGCCCGGGCGAGCAGTACTTC	CASSPTGPGEQYF
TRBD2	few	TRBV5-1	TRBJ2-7	TGCGCCAGCAGCTGGGGAGGGACTAGCGGGTACACCTACGAGCAGTACTTC	CASSWGGTSGYTYEQYF
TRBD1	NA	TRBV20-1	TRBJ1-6	TGCAGTGCTTTCAAGGGGGCAGGGGGGTTCCCCCTCCACTTT	CSAFKGAGGFPLHF
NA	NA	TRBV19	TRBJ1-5	TGTGCCAGTAGTGAGGAGAGCAATCAGCCCCAGCATTTT	CASSEESNQPQHF
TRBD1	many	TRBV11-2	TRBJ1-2	TGTGCCAGCAGCAGGGACAGTAACTATGGCTACACCTTC	CASSRDSNYGYTF
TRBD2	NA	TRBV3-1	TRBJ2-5	TGTGCCAGCAGCCAAGGGACTAGCGAGGTAGAGACCCAGTACTTC	CASSQGTSEVETQYF
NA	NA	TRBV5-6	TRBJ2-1	TGTGCCAGCAGCTTGAGCCGGGAAAAGTTCTTC	CASSLSREKFF
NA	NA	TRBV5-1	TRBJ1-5	TGCGCCAGCAGCTTGGACGGATCAGCCCAGCCCCAGCATTTT	CASSLDGSAQPQHF
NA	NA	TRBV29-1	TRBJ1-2	TGCAGCGTTGACGGGGGGCAGATCTATGGCTACACCTTC	CSVDGGQIYGYTF
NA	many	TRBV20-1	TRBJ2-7	TGCAGTGCTACGGTCAGGGACGAGCAGTACTTC	CSATVRDEQYF
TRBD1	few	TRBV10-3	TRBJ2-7	TGTGCCATCAACTCCGGGACAGGGTCCTACGAGCAGTACTTC	CAINSGTGSYEQYF
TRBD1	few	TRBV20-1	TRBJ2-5	TGCAGTGCTAGAAAAACCGACAGGGGGCCCCAAGAGACCCAGTACTTC	CSARKTDRGPQETQYF
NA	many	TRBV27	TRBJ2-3	TGTGCCAGCAGTCCACCGGTCGACACAGATACGCAGTATTTT	CASSPPVDTDTQYF
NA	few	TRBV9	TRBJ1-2	TGTGCCAGCAGCGTCGGCCTTTCCAACTATGGCTACACCTTC	CASSVGLSNYGYTF
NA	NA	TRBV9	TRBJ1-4	TGTGCCAGCAGCGTAGATAACCACAGGGTTGAAAAACTGTTTTTT	CASSVDNHRVEKLFF
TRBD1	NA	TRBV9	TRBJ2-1	TGTGCCAGCAGCCTGGGGGGACAGGGGGACAATGAGCAGTTCTTC	CASSLGGQGDNEQFF
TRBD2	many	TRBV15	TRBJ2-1	TGTGCCACCAGCAGCAGGACTAGCGGGGGGAATGAGCAGTTCTTC	CATSSRTSGGNEQFF
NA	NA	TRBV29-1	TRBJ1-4	TGCAGCGTTGAAGTTGGAACTAATGAAAAACTGTTTTTT	CSVEVGTNEKLFF
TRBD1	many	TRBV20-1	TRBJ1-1	TGCAGTGCTCCGCCGGGACAGGGCACTGAAGCTTTCTTT	CSAPPGQGTEAFF
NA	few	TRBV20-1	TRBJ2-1	TGCAGTGCTAGAGATGAGGGGGGGGGGAACAATGAGCAGTTCTTC	CSARDEGGGNNEQFF
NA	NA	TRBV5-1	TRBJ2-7	TGCGCCAGCAGCTTGGATCCATCAGGTACATCTTACGTCCCTAACGAGCAGTACTTC	CASSLDPSGTSYVPNEQYF
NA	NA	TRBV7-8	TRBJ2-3	TGTGCCAGCAGCTTAGTAGAGCGGTCCACAGATACGCAGTATTTT	CASSLVERSTDTQYF
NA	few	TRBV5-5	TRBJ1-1	TGTGCCAGCACCCTTGGGTTAAGGAACACTGAAGCTTTCTTT	CASTLGLRNTEAFF